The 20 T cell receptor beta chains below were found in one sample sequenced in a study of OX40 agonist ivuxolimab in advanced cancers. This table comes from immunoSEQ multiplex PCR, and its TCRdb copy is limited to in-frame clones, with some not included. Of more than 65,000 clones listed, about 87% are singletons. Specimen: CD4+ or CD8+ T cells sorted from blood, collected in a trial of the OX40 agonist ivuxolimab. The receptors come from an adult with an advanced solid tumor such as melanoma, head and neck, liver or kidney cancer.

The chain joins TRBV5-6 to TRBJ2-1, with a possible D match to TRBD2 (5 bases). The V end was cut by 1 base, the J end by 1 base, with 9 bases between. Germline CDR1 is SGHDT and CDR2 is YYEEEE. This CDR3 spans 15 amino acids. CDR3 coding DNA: TGTGCCAGCAGCTTGCGGGGTGGGTCCTACAATGAGCAGTTCTTC. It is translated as CASSLRGGSYNEQFF.

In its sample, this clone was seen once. CDR3 nucleotides: TGCGCCAGCAGCTCGGACAGCCCCTACGAGCAGTACTTC. Residues: CASSSDSPYEQYF. The chain employs TRBV5-1 and TRBJ2-7; D perhaps matches TRBD1 (6 bases). V gave up 3 bases and J gave up 2 bases, with 9 bases separating them. Germline V gives CDR1 SGHRS, CDR2 YFSETQ. The CDR3 spans 13 residues.

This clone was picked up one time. CDR3 residues: CASIRTGTQETQYF. DNA of the CDR3: TGTGCCAGCATCAGAACAGGGACCCAAGAGACCCAGTACTTC. This chain connects TRBV7-8 to TRBJ2-5; maybe TRBD1 (6 bases). The V and J ends lost 7 bases and 1 base respectively, with 13 bases between them. Germline values: CDR1 SGHVS, CDR2 FQNEAQ. CDR3 size: 14 residues.

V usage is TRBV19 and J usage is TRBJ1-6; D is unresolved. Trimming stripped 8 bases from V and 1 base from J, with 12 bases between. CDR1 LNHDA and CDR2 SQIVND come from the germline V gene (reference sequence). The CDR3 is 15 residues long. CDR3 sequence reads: CASQVGFSYNSPLHF. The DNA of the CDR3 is TGTGCCAGTCAGGTCGGGTTTTCCTATAATTCACCCCTCCACTTT. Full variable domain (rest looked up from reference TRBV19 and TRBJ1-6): DGGITQSPKYLFRKEGQNVTLSCEQNLNHDAMYWYRQDPGQGLRLIYYSQIVNDFQKGDIAEGYSVSREKKESFPLTVTSAQKNPTAFYLCASQVGFSYNSPLHFGNGTRLTVT.

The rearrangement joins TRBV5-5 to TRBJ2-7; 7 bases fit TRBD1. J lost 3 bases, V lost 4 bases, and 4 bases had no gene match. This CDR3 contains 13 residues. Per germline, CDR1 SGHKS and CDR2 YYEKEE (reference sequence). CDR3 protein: CASSQGQNYEQYF. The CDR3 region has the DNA TGTGCCAGCAGCCAGGGACAGAACTACGAGCAGTACTTC.

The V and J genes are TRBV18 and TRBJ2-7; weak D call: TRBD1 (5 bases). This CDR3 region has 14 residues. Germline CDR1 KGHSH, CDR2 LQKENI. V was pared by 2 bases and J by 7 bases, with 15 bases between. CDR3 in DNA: TGTGCCAGCTCACCAGGCCACGACAGCGCGGAGCAGTACTTC. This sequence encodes CASSPGHDSAEQYF.

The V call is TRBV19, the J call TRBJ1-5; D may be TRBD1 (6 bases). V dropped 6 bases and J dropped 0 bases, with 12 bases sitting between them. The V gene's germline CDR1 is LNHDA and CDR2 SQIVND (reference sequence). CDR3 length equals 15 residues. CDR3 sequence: CASSPYRVSNQPQHF. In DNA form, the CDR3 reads TGTGCCAGTAGCCCCTACAGGGTTAGCAATCAGCCCCAGCATTTT.

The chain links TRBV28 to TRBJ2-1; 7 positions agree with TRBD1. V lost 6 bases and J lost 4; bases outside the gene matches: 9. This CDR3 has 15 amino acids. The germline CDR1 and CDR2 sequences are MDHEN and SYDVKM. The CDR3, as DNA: TGTGCCAGCAGCTCTGACAGGGTTCATTACAATGAGCAGTTCTTC. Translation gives CASSSDRVHYNEQFF.

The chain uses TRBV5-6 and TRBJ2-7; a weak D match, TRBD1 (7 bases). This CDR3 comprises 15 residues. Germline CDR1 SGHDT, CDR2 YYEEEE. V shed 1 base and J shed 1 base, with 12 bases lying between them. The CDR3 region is CASSLRQGGSYEQYF. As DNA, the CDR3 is TGTGCCAGCAGCTTGCGGCAGGGGGGATCCTACGAGCAGTACTTC.

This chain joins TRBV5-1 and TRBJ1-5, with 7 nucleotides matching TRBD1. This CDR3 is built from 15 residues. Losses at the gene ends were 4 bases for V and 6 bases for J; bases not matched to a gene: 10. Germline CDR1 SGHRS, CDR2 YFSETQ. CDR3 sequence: CASSLGDSDGQPQHF. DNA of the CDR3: TGCGCCAGCAGCCTGGGGGACAGTGACGGTCAGCCCCAGCATTTT.

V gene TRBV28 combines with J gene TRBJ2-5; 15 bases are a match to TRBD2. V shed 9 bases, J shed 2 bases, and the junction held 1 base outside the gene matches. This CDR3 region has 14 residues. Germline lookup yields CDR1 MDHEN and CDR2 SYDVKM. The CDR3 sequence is CARGTSGGQETQYF. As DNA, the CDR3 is TGTGCCAGGGGGACTAGCGGGGGGCAAGAGACCCAGTACTTC.

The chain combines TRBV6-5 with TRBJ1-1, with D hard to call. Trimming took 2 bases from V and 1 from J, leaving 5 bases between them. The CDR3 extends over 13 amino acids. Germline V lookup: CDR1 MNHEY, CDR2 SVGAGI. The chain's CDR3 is CASSYQENTEAFF. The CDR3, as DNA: TGTGCCAGCAGTTACCAAGAGAACACTGAAGCTTTCTTT.

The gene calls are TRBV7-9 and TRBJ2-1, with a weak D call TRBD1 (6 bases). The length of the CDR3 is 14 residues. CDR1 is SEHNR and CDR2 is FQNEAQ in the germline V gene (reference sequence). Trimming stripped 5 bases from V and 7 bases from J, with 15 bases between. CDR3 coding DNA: TGTGCCAGCAGCCGAGGGACATTGACGAATGAGCAGTTCTTC. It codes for CASSRGTLTNEQFF.

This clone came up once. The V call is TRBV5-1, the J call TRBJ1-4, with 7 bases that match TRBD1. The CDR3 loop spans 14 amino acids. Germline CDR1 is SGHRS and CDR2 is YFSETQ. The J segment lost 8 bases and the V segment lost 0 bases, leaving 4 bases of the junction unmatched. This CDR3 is CASSLEGGWEKLFF. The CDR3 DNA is TGCGCCAGCAGCTTGGAAGGGGGCTGGGAAAAACTGTTTTTT.

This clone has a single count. DNA for the CDR3: TGTGCCAGCAGTGTCAGGGTTTTGAGCTCCTATAATTCACCCCTCCACTTT. Translated: CASSVRVLSSYNSPLHF. V usage is TRBV27 and J usage is TRBJ1-6; maybe TRBD1 (5 bases). Deletions cut 5 bases from V and 0 bases from J, with 14 bases between. The germline V gene has CDR1 MNHEY and CDR2 SMNVEV (reference sequence). This CDR3 region has 17 residues.

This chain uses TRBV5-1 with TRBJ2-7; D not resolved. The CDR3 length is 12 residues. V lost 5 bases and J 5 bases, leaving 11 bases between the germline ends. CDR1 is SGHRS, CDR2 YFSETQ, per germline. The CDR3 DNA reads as TGCGCCAGCAGAGACGTACCGGACGAGCAGTACTTC. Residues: CASRDVPDEQYF. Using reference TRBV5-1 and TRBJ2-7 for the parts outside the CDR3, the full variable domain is KAGVTQTPRYLIKTRGQQVTLSCSPISGHRSVSWYQQTPGQGLQFLFEYFSETQRNKGNFPGRFSGRQFSNSRSEMNVSTLELGDSALYLCASRDVPDEQYFGPGTRLTVT.

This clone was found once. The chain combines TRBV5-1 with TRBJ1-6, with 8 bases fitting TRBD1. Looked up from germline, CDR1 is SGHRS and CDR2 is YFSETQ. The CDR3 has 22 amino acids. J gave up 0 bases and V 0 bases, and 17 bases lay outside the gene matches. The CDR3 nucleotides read TGCGCCAGCAGCTTGGGCCCAGGGGGCTCTTCCTTGATAAGCTCCTATAATTCACCCCTCCACTTT. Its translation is CASSLGPGGSSLISSYNSPLHF.

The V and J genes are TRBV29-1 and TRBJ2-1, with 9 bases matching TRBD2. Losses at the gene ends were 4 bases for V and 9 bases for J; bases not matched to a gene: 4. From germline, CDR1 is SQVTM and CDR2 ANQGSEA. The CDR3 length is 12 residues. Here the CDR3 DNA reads TGCAGCGTTGTAGTTAGCGGGGGTGAGCAGTTCTTC. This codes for CSVVVSGGEQFF.

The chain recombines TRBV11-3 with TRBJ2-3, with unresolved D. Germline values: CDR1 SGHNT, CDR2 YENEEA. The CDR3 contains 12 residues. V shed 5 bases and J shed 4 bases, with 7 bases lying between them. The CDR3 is CASSIGPDTQYF. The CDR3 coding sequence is TGTGCCAGCAGCATAGGGCCAGATACGCAGTATTTT. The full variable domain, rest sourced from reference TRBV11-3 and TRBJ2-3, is EAGVVQSPRYKIIEKKQPVAFWCNPISGHNTLYWYLQNLGQGPELLIRYENEEAVDDSQLPKDRFSAERLKGVDSTLKIQPAELGDSAVYLCASSIGPDTQYFGPGTRLTVL.

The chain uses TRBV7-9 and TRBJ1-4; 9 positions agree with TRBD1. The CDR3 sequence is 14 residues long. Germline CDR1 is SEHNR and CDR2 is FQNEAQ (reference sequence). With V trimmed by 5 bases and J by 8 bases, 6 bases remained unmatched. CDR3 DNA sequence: TGTGCCAGCAGCCGGACAGGGGATAGAGAAAAACTGTTTTTT. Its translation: CASSRTGDREKLFF.